The 24 T cell receptor beta chains below all came from one sample that was sequenced in a study of blood T cell repertoires in COVID-19. TCRdb's copy holds only in-frame clones and misses some; the assay was immunoSEQ multiplex PCR. The data contain over 250,000 clones, roughly 87% of them singletons. Sample: PBMCs or T cells enriched from blood (not recorded which). The origin of the receptors is a woman aged 25 to 39 who had recovered from COVID-19.

The chain combines TRBV6-5 with TRBJ1-2; D is possibly TRBD1 (5 bases). V was trimmed by 6 bases and J by 2 bases, leaving 13 bases between them. The CDR3 has 14 amino acids. Germline V gene lookup returns CDR1 MNHEY and CDR2 SVGAGI. CDR3 in amino acids: CASSYRDRNYGYTF. CDR3 coding DNA: TGTGCCAGCAGCTACCGAGACAGAAACTATGGCTACACCTTC.

The chain couples TRBV30 to TRBJ1-5; D is perhaps TRBD1 (6 bases). V lost 0 bases to trimming and J lost 3 bases, with 12 bases between them. The CDR3 covers 15 residues. Germline V lookup: CDR1 GTSNPN, CDR2 SVGIG (reference sequence). The CDR3 nucleotides are TGTGCCTGGAGTGTAGAAACAGGGAACAATCAGCCCCAGCATTTT. It codes for CAWSVETGNNQPQHF.

V usage is TRBV27 and J usage is TRBJ2-1, with 10 bases lining up with TRBD1. This CDR3 region has 14 residues. Trimming at V came to 7 bases and at J to 6 bases, leaving 6 bases not matched to a gene. Germline values: CDR1 MNHEY, CDR2 SMNVEV (reference sequence). CDR3 protein: CASKWGTGVNEQFF. CDR3 sequence (DNA): TGTGCCAGCAAATGGGGGACAGGGGTCAATGAGCAGTTCTTC.

V usage is TRBV28 and J usage is TRBJ1-1; 9 bases align to TRBD1. J was trimmed by 4 bases and V by 4 bases; bases with no gene match: 4. Germline V gene sequence: CDR1 MDHEN, CDR2 SYDVKM. The CDR3 is 14 amino acids. This CDR3 reads CASSYRGHLTEAFF. The CDR3 DNA is TGTGCCAGCAGTTACAGGGGGCATCTCACTGAAGCTTTCTTT.

The chain employs TRBV19 and TRBJ2-7; 7 bases line up with TRBD1. V lost 5 bases to trimming and J lost 1 base; unmatched junction nucleotides: 5. This CDR3 is built from 14 residues. Germline-derived CDR1 and CDR2 are LNHDA and SQIVND (reference sequence). The CDR3 loop is CASSPRDRSYEQYF. The CDR3, as DNA: TGTGCCAGTAGTCCGAGGGACAGATCCTACGAGCAGTACTTC.

This clone was seen once. The junction departs from germline at one end; a sequencing error may be responsible. The chain joins TRBV7-3 to TRBJ2-2, with 9 positions matching TRBD1. Germline V lookup: CDR1 SGHTA, CDR2 FQGTGA. This CDR3 contains 16 residues. CDR3 DNA: TGTGCCAGCAGCCTAACGGGACAGGGTATCACCGGGGAGCTGTTTTTT. This gives the protein CASSLTGQGITGELFF.

This clone was seen just once. The rearrangement uses TRBV5-1 and TRBJ1-3; TRBD1 might be the D (6 bases). Per germline, CDR1 SGHRS and CDR2 YFSETQ. The CDR3 totals 17 residues. V lost 0 bases and J 2 bases, leaving 15 bases between the germline ends. The CDR3 region has the DNA TGCGCCAGCAGCTTGGCCGGGACATTATTGACTGGAAACACCATATATTTT. This gives the protein CASSLAGTLLTGNTIYF.

V is TRBV7-2 and J is TRBJ1-5; no definite D call. V lost 5 bases and J lost 2, with 16 bases in between. Per germline, CDR1 SGHTA and CDR2 FQGNSA. The CDR3 is 16 amino acids. The DNA for the CDR3 is TGTGCCAGCAGCCAACCGGGAGGCCCAGGCAATCAGCCCCAGCATTTT. Its translation: CASSQPGGPGNQPQHF.

The rearrangement links TRBV19 to TRBJ1-2; D not certain. Trimming removed 8 bases at V and 0 bases at J, with 13 bases between. The CDR3 contains 14 residues. The V gene's germline CDR1 is LNHDA and CDR2 SQIVND (reference sequence). The CDR3 is CASSQTGANYGYTF. DNA for the CDR3: TGTGCCAGTTCCCAGACGGGAGCTAACTATGGCTACACCTTC.

The chain has TRBV4-1 and TRBJ1-2; TRBD1 matches 7 bases. J was trimmed by 5 bases and V by 0 bases; bases with no gene match: 6. Looked up from germline, CDR1 is MGHRA and CDR2 is YSYEKL. This CDR3 is built from 15 residues. The CDR3 DNA sequence: TGCGCCAGCAGCCAAGATGGGGACAGTAGATATGGCTACACCTTC. Its translation is CASSQDGDSRYGYTF.

The gene calls are TRBV9 and TRBJ1-1; 7 nucleotides agree with TRBD1. Germline V gene data show CDR1 as SGDLS and CDR2 as YYNGEE. This CDR3 is 15 amino acids long. V dropped 3 bases and J dropped 1; count of bases not matched to a gene: 6. CDR3 residues: CASSGRQGENTEAFF. As DNA, the CDR3 is TGTGCCAGCAGCGGTAGACAGGGAGAGAACACTGAAGCTTTCTTT.

CDR3 DNA: TGTGCCAGCAGCTTGGACAGAACCAACTATGGCTACACCTTC. This encodes CASSLDRTNYGYTF. The chain combines TRBV6-5 with TRBJ1-2; D is possibly TRBD1 (6 bases). This CDR3 comprises 14 residues. Germline-derived CDR1 and CDR2 are MNHEY and SVGAGI. Trimming took off 6 bases at V and 2 bases at J, with 13 bases between the two ends.

The V gene is TRBV9, the J gene TRBJ2-3, with D possibly being TRBD2 (8 bases). Trimming removed 4 bases from V and 1 base from J, with 19 bases in between. CDR3 size: 17 residues. CDR1 SGDLS and CDR2 YYNGEE come from the germline V gene. As DNA, the CDR3 is TGTGCCAGCAGCCGAACCAACGGGAGGGGGCGCACAGATACGCAGTATTTT. As protein: CASSRTNGRGRTDTQYF.

V and J are TRBV7-2 and TRBJ1-2; D remains unclear. Trimming shortened V by 3 bases and J by 8 bases, and 10 bases separated the two germline ends. CDR3 length: 12 amino acids. Germline V lookup: CDR1 SGHTA, CDR2 FQGNSA. CDR3 sequence (DNA): TGTGCCAGCAGCTTTGCGGAGGGAGGCTACACCTTC. It encodes CASSFAEGGYTF.

The chain is built from TRBV21-1 and TRBJ2-6; the listed D gene, TRBD1, was not tested against the DNA. TRBV21-1 is a pseudogene. The CDR3 consists of 20 residues. In DNA, the CDR3 is TGTGCCAGCAGCAAAGAGGAGGTGGGGACAGGTCTCTCTGGGGCCAACGTCCTGACTTTC. Its translation: CASSKEEVGTGLSGANVLTF.

The chain combines TRBV29-1 with TRBJ1-4, with TRBD1 identical over 7 bases. V shed 5 bases, J shed 8 bases, and the junction held 11 bases outside the gene matches. This CDR3 comprises 14 residues. Germline V lookup: CDR1 SQVTM, CDR2 ANQGSEA. CDR3 protein: CSVKGGDKGEKLFF. As DNA, the CDR3 is TGCAGCGTTAAAGGGGGCGATAAGGGAGAAAAACTGTTTTTT.

Comments on this clone: One end of the junction fails to match germline, which may point to a read error. The genes are TRBV7-7 and TRBJ2-1; TRBD2 might be the D (5 bases). The CDR3 length is 14 residues. The germline gives CDR1 SSHAT, CDR2 FNYEAQ (reference sequence). The CDR3 nucleotides read TGTGCTAGCAGCAAAGACGAGGGCTACAATGAGCAGTTCTTC. Its protein is CASSKDEGYNEQFF. Full variable domain (outside the CDR3, taken from reference TRBV7-7 and TRBJ2-1): GAGVSQSPRYKVTKRGQDVTLRCDPISSHATLYWYQQALGQGPEFLTYFNYEAQPDKSGLPSDRFSAERPEGSISTLTIQRTEQRDSAMYRCASSKDEGYNEQFFGPGTRLTVL.

The V call is TRBV7-9, the J call TRBJ1-1, with TRBD1 identical over 10 bases. Trimming at V came to 5 bases and at J to 8 bases, leaving 11 bases not matched to a gene. This CDR3 spans 15 amino acids. CDR1 and CDR2 from the germline V gene are SEHNR and FQNEAQ (reference sequence). The CDR3 nucleotides read TGTGCCAGCAGCCCCCGACAGGGGGCAAGGAGGGAAGCTTTCTTT. It translates to CASSPRQGARREAFF.

This clone was counted once. The chain is built from TRBV29-1 and TRBJ2-1; D possibly corresponds to TRBD2 (5 bases). The CDR3 consists of 10 residues. The germline V and J ends were trimmed by 5 bases and 10 bases, with 9 bases remaining between them. Germline V CDR1 and CDR2: SQVTM, ANQGSEA. The CDR3 DNA follows: TGCAGCGTTACTAGAGGGGAGCAGTTCTTC. It codes for CSVTRGEQFF.

The CDR3: CASSPPAGGELFF. Written as DNA, the CDR3 is TGTGCCAGCAGCCCCCCGGCAGGAGGGGAGCTGTTTTTT. The V call is TRBV11-2, the J call TRBJ2-2; D call uncertain. Per the germline V gene, CDR1 is SGHAT and CDR2 is FQNNGV. V lost 5 bases to trimming and J lost 8 bases, with 12 bases between them. The CDR3 has 13 residues.

This clone was detected only once. The rearrangement uses TRBV29-1 and TRBJ2-2; 8 nucleotides agree with TRBD1. CDR1 SQVTM and CDR2 ANQGSEA come from the germline V gene. This CDR3 region has 13 residues. The V gene end was trimmed by 3 bases and the J gene end by 6 bases; junction bases not matched to a gene: 3. The CDR3 sequence: CSVDNRGAGELFF. The CDR3 region has the DNA TGCAGCGTTGATAACAGGGGGGCCGGGGAGCTGTTTTTT.

This rearrangement joins TRBV29-1 to TRBJ2-1; a weak D match, TRBD1 (5 bases). This CDR3 spans 11 amino acids. CDR1 SQVTM and CDR2 ANQGSEA come from the germline V gene. V dropped 5 bases and J dropped 8 bases, with 10 bases sitting between them. The CDR3 sequence: CSVRPGHEQFF. Written as DNA, the CDR3 is TGCAGCGTTCGTCCAGGGCATGAGCAGTTCTTC.

The V call is TRBV3-1 (or the pseudogene TRBV3-2), the J call TRBJ2-7, with 8 bases identical to TRBD1. V lost 4 bases and J lost 9; bases outside the gene matches: 8. The germline V gene has CDR1 LGHDT and CDR2 YNNKEL (reference sequence). The CDR3 is made up of 13 amino acids. This CDR3 reads CASSPDRVLSQYF. As DNA, the CDR3 is TGTGCCAGCAGCCCGGACAGGGTGTTATCGCAGTACTTC.

The DNA of the CDR3 is TGTGCCAGCAGTTCAACAACTAGCGGGAGGGCGGGCATTCAGTACTTC. It encodes CASSSTTSGRAGIQYF. This sequence joins TRBV28 and TRBJ2-4, with 13 bases lining up with TRBD2. Trimming took 4 bases from V and 9 from J; bases not matched to a gene: 9. The CDR3 covers 16 residues. CDR1 is MDHEN, CDR2 SYDVKM, per germline.